The 18 T cell receptor beta chains below were found in one sample sequenced in a study of blood T cell repertoires in COVID-19. Repertoires were generated with immunoSEQ multiplex PCR, while TCRdb's copy carries only in-frame clones and drops some. The sample yields approximately 250,000 clones, roughly four fifths seen once. Sequenced input: peripheral blood. The receptors here all came from a man aged 45-65 years with acute or convalescent COVID-19.

The genes are TRBV19 and TRBJ2-1; D is perhaps TRBD1 (6 bases). V was clipped by 6 bases and J by 2 bases, with 11 bases between them. Germline V lookup: CDR1 LNHDA, CDR2 SQIVND (reference sequence). The CDR3 covers 14 residues. CDR3 sequence reads: CASSGRGTYNEQFF. The DNA for the CDR3 is TGTGCCAGTAGCGGCAGGGGCACCTACAATGAGCAGTTCTTC.

This clone came up once. This chain uses TRBV6-5 with TRBJ1-2; 7 bases line up with TRBD1. V dropped 6 bases and J dropped 2; count of bases not matched to a gene: 6. The CDR3 contains 14 residues. Germline V gene lookup returns CDR1 MNHEY and CDR2 SVGAGI. DNA of the CDR3: TGTGCCAGCAGGAGGGACAGCGGAAACTATGGCTACACCTTC. This sequence encodes CASRRDSGNYGYTF.

The V and J genes are TRBV18 and TRBJ1-3; D gene unclear. CDR3 length: 13 amino acids. Germline lookup yields CDR1 KGHSH and CDR2 LQKENI. Trimming cost V 5 bases and J 8 bases, with 13 bases left between them. This CDR3 reads CASSERTRDTIYF. CDR3 nucleotides: TGTGCCAGCTCAGAACGCACCCGGGACACCATATATTTT.

This rearrangement joins TRBV4-2 to TRBJ2-7, with D maybe TRBD1 (7 bases). The CDR3 contains 15 residues. V lost 6 bases and J lost 0, with 15 bases in between. Germline CDR1 reads LGHNA; CDR2 reads YNFKEQ. The CDR3 loop is CASSLRGEPSYEQYF. CDR3 bases: TGTGCCAGCAGTCTCAGGGGGGAACCCTCCTACGAGCAGTACTTC.

This clone was observed once. The V call is TRBV10-2, the J call TRBJ2-7; no clear D. V lost 4 bases and J lost 6, with 13 bases in between. Germline V gene lookup returns CDR1 WSHSY and CDR2 SAAADI. The CDR3 contains 13 residues. The CDR3 reads CASSVREAIEQYF. CDR3 bases: TGCGCCAGCAGTGTTAGAGAGGCCATCGAGCAGTACTTC.

The rearrangement joins TRBV7-8 to TRBJ1-6; D remains unclear. CDR1 and CDR2 (germline): SGHVS, FQNEAQ. The CDR3 length is 17 residues. V was clipped by 0 bases and J by 8 bases, with 17 bases between them. The CDR3, as DNA: TGTGCCAGCAGCTTAGCGCGGGTCGGGCTTGGGGATTCACCCCTCCACTTT. Its protein is CASSLARVGLGDSPLHF.

The chain combines TRBV7-9 with TRBJ1-4, with TRBD1 identical over 7 bases. Germline lookup yields CDR1 SEHNR and CDR2 FQNEAQ (reference sequence). The CDR3 consists of 14 residues. V was clipped by 5 bases and J by 3 bases; unmatched bases: 3. The CDR3 is CASSPGQPNEKLFF. The CDR3 nucleotides read TGTGCCAGCAGCCCGGGACAGCCTAATGAAAAACTGTTTTTT.

The chain recombines TRBV5-6 with TRBJ1-6, with 7 bases fitting TRBD1. Unmatched junction bases numbered 5, after V lost 0 bases and J lost 8 bases. The CDR3 contains 15 residues. The germline gives CDR1 SGHDT, CDR2 YYEEEE. The CDR3 is CASSLDGQGDSPLHF. The CDR3 nucleotides read TGTGCCAGCAGCTTGGACGGGCAGGGGGATTCACCCCTCCACTTT.

Turning to this clone: Other DNA sequences in this sample translate to the same CDR3. The chain recombines TRBV6-5 with TRBJ2-7; 9 nucleotides align to TRBD1. CDR1 MNHEY and CDR2 SVGAGI come from the germline V gene. This CDR3 spans 13 amino acids. V trimming: 5 bases; J trimming: 3 bases; junction bases outside the gene matches: 2. The CDR3 DNA follows: TGTGCCAGCAGTACGGACAGGGGCTACGAGCAGTACTTC. Protein sequence: CASSTDRGYEQYF.

Here the CDR3 reads CASTLLREGNTGELFF. The CDR3 nucleotides are TGCGCCAGCACCCTCCTGAGGGAGGGGAACACCGGGGAGCTGTTTTTT. This chain joins TRBV5-1 and TRBJ2-2, with 7 positions matching TRBD2. V lost 6 bases to trimming and J lost 1 base; unmatched junction nucleotides: 9. The CDR3 covers 16 residues. Germline CDR1 is SGHRS and CDR2 is YFSETQ.

The CDR3 sequence is CASSSMWGRGKTQYF. The CDR3 coding sequence is TGTGCCAGCAGCTCAATGTGGGGCCGGGGGAAGACCCAGTACTTC. This rearrangement joins TRBV5-6 to TRBJ2-5, with a tentative D call TRBD2 (6 bases). The CDR3 extends over 15 amino acids. The ends were cut back, 3 bases at V and 6 bases at J, with 18 bases in the middle. Germline V gene data show CDR1 as SGHDT and CDR2 as YYEEEE.

The rearrangement joins TRBV13 to TRBJ2-7, with 7 nucleotides matching TRBD1. The CDR3 contains 15 residues. The germline gives CDR1 PRHDT, CDR2 FYEKMQ (reference sequence). With 5 bases clipped from V and 2 bases from J, the junction kept 9 bases outside the gene matches. CDR3 sequence: CASSVTGVKPYEQYF. For the CDR3, the DNA is TGTGCCAGCAGCGTTACAGGGGTGAAACCCTACGAGCAGTACTTC.

This sequence joins TRBV29-1 and TRBJ2-5, with D possibly being TRBD1 (5 bases). CDR3 length: 13 residues. From germline, CDR1 is SQVTM and CDR2 ANQGSEA. V was trimmed by 3 bases and J by 5 bases, leaving 13 bases between them. The CDR3, as DNA: TGCAGCGTTGATGCAGGGATCAGGGAGACCCAGTACTTC. As protein: CSVDAGIRETQYF.

The chain uses TRBV5-6 and TRBJ1-3, with D perhaps TRBD1 (5 bases). This CDR3 spans 17 amino acids. The V end was cut by 3 bases, the J end by 0 bases, with 16 bases between. The germline V gene encodes CDR1 SGHDT and CDR2 YYEEEE. Written as DNA, the CDR3 is TGTGCCAGCAGCTGGGGGGAAGATGCGCTCTCTGGAAACACCATATATTTT. It translates to CASSWGEDALSGNTIYF.

This chain connects TRBV18 to TRBJ1-4; maybe TRBD1 (5 bases). The germline gives CDR1 KGHSH, CDR2 LQKENI. This CDR3 has 15 residues. V dropped 3 bases and J dropped 8 bases, with 16 bases sitting between them. The CDR3 coding sequence is TGTGCCAGCTCACCGACGGCCAGGGTCGGCGAAAAACTGTTTTTT. Protein: CASSPTARVGEKLFF.

The chain couples TRBV5-1 to TRBJ2-1, with 7 positions matching TRBD1. Per the germline V gene, CDR1 is SGHRS and CDR2 is YFSETQ. V gave up 4 bases and J gave up 0 bases; unmatched junction bases: 7. CDR3 length equals 16 residues. The CDR3 spells CASSPSDRASYNEQFF. CDR3 DNA sequence: TGCGCCAGCAGCCCCTCTGACAGGGCCTCCTACAATGAGCAGTTCTTC.

V gene TRBV18 combines with J gene TRBJ2-3; 12 nucleotides agree with TRBD2. Germline assignment: CDR1 KGHSH and CDR2 LQKENI. The CDR3 totals 18 residues. Trimming at V came to 3 bases and at J to 0 bases, leaving 7 bases not matched to a gene. The CDR3 spells CASSPFLTSGRSTDTQYF. DNA for the CDR3: TGTGCCAGCTCACCTTTTTTGACTAGCGGGAGAAGCACAGATACGCAGTATTTT. The variable domain in full, with the rest retrieved from reference TRBV18 and TRBJ2-3, is NAGVMQNPRHLVRRRGQEARLRCSPMKGHSHVYWYRQLPEEGLKFMVYLQKENIIDESGMPKERFSAEFPKEGPSILRIQQVVRGDSAAYFCASSPFLTSGRSTDTQYFGPGTRLTVL.

The rearrangement joins TRBV2 to TRBJ2-1; TRBD2 matches 11 bases. This CDR3 is 13 amino acids long. J lost 8 bases, V lost 6 bases, and 3 bases had no gene match. CDR1 is SNHLY and CDR2 is FYNNEI in the germline V gene. CDR3 sequence (DNA): TGTGCCAGCAGGACTAGCGGGGCCTATGAGCAGTTCTTC. As protein: CASRTSGAYEQFF.